What follows is one TCR beta chain and its context. The antigen remains unidentified. Trimming shortened V by 4 bases and J by 1 base, and 13 bases separated the two germline ends. Germline V lookup: CDR1 SGHVS, CDR2 FNYEAQ. The CDR3 sequence is 15 residues long. MiXCR was run by TCRdb on the reads, yielding one entry per CDR3 protein. The table has approximately 910,000 distinct CDR3 sequences, 31% seen once. This sample was included in a study of T cell repertoires in cytomegalovirus infection. Study context: Public TCR beta signatures provided an indication of both CMV infection and a matching HLA type.

The sample was cultured CD8+ T cells from PBMCs, taken from culture after CMV antigen stimulation. This TCR was sampled from a human donor in good health (CMV status not recorded). Some clones in this sample may be carry-over from other donors' samples. V is TRBV7-6 and J is TRBJ1-1, with D perhaps TRBD1 (5 bases). The CDR3 region has the DNA TGTGCCAGCAGCTATCCCGGGGGTCGGAACACTGAAGCTTTCTTT. Its protein product is CASSYPGGRNTEAFF.